The clone carrying this TCR beta chain has just one count. Generated by immunoSEQ multiplex PCR, the TCRdb table keeps only in-frame clones and is missing some. The sample contains about 480,000 clones, roughly 90% of which appear only once. This entry belongs to a study of blood T cell repertoires in COVID-19. The CDR3 spans 14 residues. Trimming cost V 4 bases and J 0 bases, with 6 bases left between them. Looked up from germline, CDR1 is WNHNN and CDR2 is SYGVQD (reference sequence). Sequencing used PBMCs or T cells enriched from blood (not recorded which). The chain carries TRBV10-1 and TRBJ1-4; D is ambiguous. The sequence was obtained from a woman in her thirties or forties who had recovered from COVID-19. The CDR3 DNA sequence: TGCGCCAGCAGTGCCCAGTCAACTAATGAAAAACTGTTTTTT. This gives the protein CASSAQSTNEKLFF.